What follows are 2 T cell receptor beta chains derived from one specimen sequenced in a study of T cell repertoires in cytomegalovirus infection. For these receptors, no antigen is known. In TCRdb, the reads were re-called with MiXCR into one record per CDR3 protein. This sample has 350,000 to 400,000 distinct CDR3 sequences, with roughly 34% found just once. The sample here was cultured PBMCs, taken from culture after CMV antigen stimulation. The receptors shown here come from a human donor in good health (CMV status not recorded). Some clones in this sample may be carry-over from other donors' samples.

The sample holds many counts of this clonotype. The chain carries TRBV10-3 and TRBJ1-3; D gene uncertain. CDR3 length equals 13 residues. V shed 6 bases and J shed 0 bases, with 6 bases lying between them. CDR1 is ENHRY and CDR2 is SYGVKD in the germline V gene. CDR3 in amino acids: CAIRESSGNTIYF. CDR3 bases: TGTGCCATCAGGGAGAGCTCTGGAAACACCATATATTTT.

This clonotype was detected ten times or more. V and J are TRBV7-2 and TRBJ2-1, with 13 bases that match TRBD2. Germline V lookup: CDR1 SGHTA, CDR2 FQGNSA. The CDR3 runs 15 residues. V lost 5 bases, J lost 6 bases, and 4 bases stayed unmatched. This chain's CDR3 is CASSPGLAGFNEQFF. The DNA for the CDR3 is TGTGCCAGCAGCCCGGGACTAGCGGGATTCAATGAGCAGTTCTTC.